This T cell receptor (beta chain) was identified during a study of CD8+ T cells in alopecia areata. Notes on the study in general: Normal skin contains resident alphabeta T cells, and these are also sequenced in scalp samples.

V lost 5 bases and J lost 1; bases outside the gene matches: 2. Per the germline V gene, CDR1 is SEHNR and CDR2 is FQNEAQ (reference sequence). CDR3 length: 13 amino acids. TCR sequencing used cDNA made by reverse transcription of extracted RNA. Repertoires were generated with immunoSEQ multiplex PCR, while TCRdb's copy carries only in-frame clones and drops some. This sample has about 23,000 clones, with under 60% found just once. This clone is labeled as medium-sized (0.01 to 0.1%). Antigen specificity is unknown. The source of this sequence is a human donor with alopecia areata. The rearrangement uses TRBV7-9 and TRBJ2-7; 7 nucleotides line up with TRBD1. The sample comprised NKG2D-high CD8+ T cells sorted from blood. The CDR3 spells CASSPGQSYEQYF. In DNA, the CDR3 is TGTGCCAGCAGCCCGGGACAGTCCTACGAGCAGTACTTC.